What follows are 14 T cell receptor beta chains derived from one specimen sequenced in a study of OX40 agonist ivuxolimab in advanced cancers. Only in-frame clones appear in the TCRdb table, and some are missing; sequencing was by immunoSEQ multiplex PCR. The sample carries tens of thousands of clones, 85% to 90% recorded once. The source material was CD4+ or CD8+ T cells sorted from blood, sampled in a trial of the OX40 agonist ivuxolimab. Every receptor here comes from an adult with an advanced solid tumor such as melanoma, head and neck, liver or kidney cancer.

V gene TRBV7-3 combines with J gene TRBJ2-3; TRBD2 agrees at 10 bases. This CDR3 region has 18 residues. The V segment lost 3 bases and the J segment 0 bases; nucleotides outside the gene matches: 9. Germline V gene sequence: CDR1 SGHTA, CDR2 FQGTGA. This CDR3 is CASSFYSGGLTSTDTQYF. In nucleotides, the CDR3 is TGTGCCAGCAGCTTTTATAGCGGGGGGTTGACTAGCACAGATACGCAGTATTTT.

V usage is TRBV6-6 and J usage is TRBJ2-7; 8 bases line up with TRBD2. This CDR3 contains 14 residues. Germline-derived CDR1 and CDR2 are MNHNY and SVGAGI (reference sequence). Trimming cost V 7 bases and J 5 bases; bases outside gene matches: 10. This CDR3 is CASIGAGGSHEQYF. The DNA for the CDR3 is TGTGCCAGCATAGGGGCGGGGGGTTCCCACGAGCAGTACTTC.

V and J are TRBV19 and TRBJ2-1; D is possibly TRBD1 (5 bases). Trimming pared 6 bases from V and 8 bases from J, leaving 11 bases between. The germline CDR1 and CDR2 sequences are LNHDA and SQIVND (reference sequence). The CDR3 is 12 residues long. Here the CDR3 reads CASRKTADEQFF. The CDR3 DNA sequence: TGTGCCAGTAGAAAGACAGCCGATGAGCAGTTCTTC.

This chain connects TRBV27 to TRBJ1-1; D might be TRBD1 (6 bases). Trimming pared 8 bases from V and 2 bases from J, leaving 15 bases between. Per germline, CDR1 MNHEY and CDR2 SMNVEV (reference sequence). CDR3 length equals 14 residues. CDR3 coding DNA: TGTGCCAGCCGAAGGGGGGGACTCAACACTGAAGCTTTCTTT. Its translation is CASRRGGLNTEAFF.

CDR3 in amino acids: CASSHRGGNEQFF. The DNA of the CDR3 is TGTGCCAGTAGTCATAGGGGGGGGAATGAGCAGTTCTTC. V is TRBV19 and J is TRBJ2-1, with D maybe TRBD2 (7 bases). V lost 5 bases to trimming and J lost 7 bases, with 12 bases between them. The CDR3 loop spans 13 amino acids. CDR1 is LNHDA and CDR2 is SQIVND in the germline V gene (reference sequence).

The rearrangement links TRBV6-1 to TRBJ2-7; 8 bases map to TRBD1. CDR1 is MNHNS and CDR2 is SASEGT in the germline V gene. CDR3 length equals 15 residues. With 0 bases clipped from V and 7 bases from J, the junction kept 8 bases outside the gene matches. CDR3 region: CASSEATGGKKEQYF. In nucleotides, the CDR3 is TGTGCCAGCAGTGAAGCAACAGGGGGAAAGAAAGAGCAGTACTTC.

The chain recombines TRBV19 with TRBJ1-1; a weak D match, TRBD1 (6 bases). Germline loops: CDR1 LNHDA, CDR2 SQIVND (reference sequence). This CDR3 comprises 13 residues. The V end lost 5 bases, the J end lost 1 base, and 8 bases lay between the germline ends. The chain's CDR3 is CASSPQGNTEAFF. CDR3 bases: TGTGCCAGTAGTCCACAGGGGAACACTGAAGCTTTCTTT.

The V gene is TRBV5-1, the J gene TRBJ2-7, with 9 nucleotides matching TRBD1. The CDR3 is 16 residues long. J gave up 1 base and V 2 bases, and 7 bases lay outside the gene matches. Looked up from germline, CDR1 is SGHRS and CDR2 is YFSETQ. CDR3 nucleotide sequence: TGCGCCAGCAGCTTTAATCCCGGGACAGGGTCCTACGAGCAGTACTTC. Its translation: CASSFNPGTGSYEQYF.

The gene calls are TRBV10-1 and TRBJ2-3, with TRBD1 matching 9 bases. This CDR3 comprises 16 residues. Germline V gene data show CDR1 as WNHNN and CDR2 as SYGVQD (reference sequence). V shed 7 bases, J shed 6 bases, and the junction held 14 bases outside the gene matches. CDR3 sequence reads: CASTLRPDRGKDTQYF. The CDR3 coding sequence is TGCGCCAGCACCCTCCGACCGGACAGGGGAAAGGATACGCAGTATTTT.

The V and J genes are TRBV5-1 and TRBJ2-3; TRBD2 aligns across 8 bases. The germline CDR1 and CDR2 sequences are SGHRS and YFSETQ. The CDR3 loop spans 16 amino acids. Unmatched junction bases numbered 9, after V lost 4 bases and J lost 2 bases. The CDR3 loop is CASSVGLGSTTDTQYF. The CDR3 bases are TGCGCCAGCAGCGTGGGACTAGGAAGTACCACAGATACGCAGTATTTT.

The V and J genes are TRBV7-9 and TRBJ1-4, with unresolved D. Germline V lookup: CDR1 SEHNR, CDR2 FQNEAQ (reference sequence). Between the trimmed V and J ends, which lost 5 bases and 6 bases, there was a span of 10 bases. The CDR3 is made up of 13 amino acids. The CDR3 here is CASSPRRYEKLFF. CDR3 DNA: TGTGCCAGCAGCCCCCGGCGGTATGAAAAACTGTTTTTT.

The rearrangement uses TRBV9 and TRBJ2-2; D may be TRBD2 (5 bases). The germline V gene encodes CDR1 SGDLS and CDR2 YYNGEE. The V and J ends lost 4 bases and 5 bases respectively, with 9 bases between them. The CDR3 has 13 residues. In nucleotides, the CDR3 is TGTGCCAGCAGCCAACGGGGAACCGGGGAGCTGTTTTTT. Translating gives CASSQRGTGELFF.

The rearrangement links TRBV11-2 to TRBJ1-5; D is unresolved. CDR1 and CDR2 from the germline V gene are SGHAT and FQNNGV. The V gene lost 3 bases and the J gene lost 0 bases, with 6 bases spanning the gap. The CDR3 has 14 amino acids. The CDR3 nucleotides are TGTGCCAGCAGCTTCGATTTTAGCAATCAGCCCCAGCATTTT. It specifies CASSFDFSNQPQHF.

This rearrangement joins TRBV19 to TRBJ2-3, with TRBD2 matching over 13 bases. J was trimmed by 3 bases and V by 5 bases; bases with no gene match: 14. The germline V gene has CDR1 LNHDA and CDR2 SQIVND (reference sequence). This CDR3 comprises 19 residues. The CDR3 reads CASSVERLGTSGVTDTQYF. In DNA, the CDR3 is TGTGCCAGTAGTGTTGAGAGACTCGGGACTAGCGGGGTTACAGATACGCAGTATTTT.